This T cell receptor (beta chain) was captured by sequencing in a study of cytomegalovirus exposure and HLA in healthy donors. Study outcomes and limitations: Reports state that TCR beta sequences accurately predicted most subjects' HLA-A and HLA-B alleles. Later, TCR association rates were found to vary by HLA locus, highest for DRB1 and lowest for HLA-C.

Notes on this clone: As yet, its antigen is unknown.

CDR3 length equals 15 residues. Germline assignment: CDR1 SGHTA and CDR2 FQGNSA. Trimming stripped 5 bases from V and 11 bases from J, with 19 bases between. The PCR had 60 Vbeta and 13 Jbeta primers. The data were produced by immunoSEQ multiplex PCR, yet TCRdb's version contains in-frame clones alone and is incomplete. The table has around 160,000 clones, 75% to 90% seen once. The gene calls are TRBV7-2 and TRBJ1-6; D not certain. The sequencing sample was made of PBMCs. This receptor was taken from a man aged 18 to 29 in good health and CMV-seropositive. This chain's CDR3 is CASSAHLETTTPLHF. CDR3 coding DNA: TGTGCCAGCAGCGCACATCTCGAAACGACAACACCCCTCCACTTT.